Shown below are 21 T cell receptor beta chains from a single sample sequenced in a study of Graves' ophthalmopathy and Graves' hyperthyroidism. Investigators amplified TCR beta CDR3 regions from RNA transcripts. RT-PCR was first run with HTBI primers, then multiplex PCR in a second round. Each CDR3 protein is one row after TCRdb ran MiXCR on the multiplex PCR reads. The sample shows about 390,000 distinct CDR3 sequences, 15% of them seen only once. The specimen sequenced was peripheral blood. The source of these receptors is a young woman with stable Graves' hyperthyroidism.

This clonotype was counted ten times or more. The chain uses TRBV4-1 and TRBJ2-7; possible D gene TRBD1, 6 bases. Germline CDR1 reads MGHRA; CDR2 reads YSYEKL. The V and J ends lost 1 base and 0 bases respectively, with 13 bases between them. The length of the CDR3 is 16 residues. The CDR3 here is CASSQGPDRSSYEQYF. Written as DNA, the CDR3 is TGCGCCAGCAGCCAAGGCCCTGACAGGAGCTCCTACGAGCAGTACTTC.

With regard to this clonotype: Given a much more abundant clone one base away, this may be a read error. The chain carries TRBV12-3 or TRBV12-4 and TRBJ1-5; tentatively, D is TRBD1 (5 bases). V was clipped by 5 bases and J by 7 bases, with 12 bases between them. This CDR3 contains 13 residues. The CDR3 is CASSRGNRQPQHF. The CDR3 nucleotides read TGTGCCAGCAGTCGGGGGAATCGGCAGCCCCAGCATTTT.

This clonotype was seen at least ten times. This rearrangement joins TRBV7-9 to TRBJ2-5; D may be TRBD1 (6 bases). Per germline, CDR1 SEHNR and CDR2 FQNEAQ (reference sequence). The CDR3 length is 14 residues. The germline V and J ends were trimmed by 9 bases and 5 bases, with 19 bases remaining between them. This chain's CDR3 is CASLPGQQQETQYF. The CDR3 DNA reads TGTGCCAGTTTACCGGGACAACAGCAGGAGACCCAGTACTTC.

This clonotype was detected many times. This sequence joins TRBV6-4 and TRBJ2-5, with 12 nucleotides matching TRBD2. V shed 4 bases, J shed 2 bases, and the junction held 2 bases outside the gene matches. In germline, CDR1 is MRHNA, CDR2 SNTAGT. This CDR3 is 15 amino acids long. The CDR3, as DNA: TGTGCCAGCAGTGCTAGCGGGGGGGAACAAGAGACCCAGTACTTC. Residues: CASSASGGEQETQYF.

This clonotype was seen at least ten times. This chain links TRBV27 with TRBJ1-2; TRBD1 might be the D (6 bases). CDR1 MNHEY and CDR2 SMNVEV come from the germline V gene (reference sequence). CDR3 length equals 14 residues. Trimming cost V 5 bases and J 8 bases, with 18 bases left between them. CDR3 residues: CASSPLGRGSGYTF. The CDR3 nucleotides are TGTGCCAGCAGTCCCCTCGGGAGGGGGAGCGGCTACACCTTC.

This clonotype has a count of ten or more. The chain employs TRBV20-1 and TRBJ2-7, with 9 bases lining up with TRBD2. Germline CDR1 DFQATT, CDR2 SNEGSKA (reference sequence). The junction had 5 bases not matched to a gene; V was cut back by 5 bases and J by 3 bases. The CDR3 sequence is 13 residues long. The CDR3 is CSALGTSSYEQYF. The CDR3 DNA reads as TGCAGTGCTCTCGGGACTAGCAGCTACGAGCAGTACTTC.

This clonotype is a singleton in its sample. The chain links TRBV7-3 to TRBJ1-1; 8 bases line up with TRBD1. V was pared by 0 bases and J by 7 bases, with 1 base of the junction left unmatched. The germline V gene has CDR1 SGHTA and CDR2 FQGTGA. The length of the CDR3 is 13 residues. The CDR3 nucleotides read TGTGCCAGCAGCTTAACCGGGACAGGTGAAGCTTTCTTT. Encoded protein: CASSLTGTGEAFF. Supplemented by reference TRBV7-3 and TRBJ1-1, the full variable domain reads GAGVSQTPSNKVTEKGKYVELRCDPISGHTALYWYRQSLGQGPEFLIYFQGTGAADDSGLPNDRFFAVRPEGSVSTLKIQRTERGDSAVYLCASSLTGTGEAFFGQGTRLTVV.

The chain employs TRBV7-2 and TRBJ2-7; tentatively, D is TRBD2 (5 bases). This CDR3 has 15 residues. Trimming cost V 2 bases and J 2 bases, with 13 bases left between them. In germline, CDR1 is SGHTA, CDR2 FQGNSA. CDR3 bases: TGTGCCAGCAGCTTAAGTAGCGAGAAAACCTACGAGCAGTACTTC. Translation gives CASSLSSEKTYEQYF.

In this sample, this clonotype turned up many times. This chain links TRBV12-3 or TRBV12-4 with TRBJ2-7; TRBD1 matches 7 bases. The length of the CDR3 is 15 residues. With V trimmed by 5 bases and J by 2 bases, 9 bases remained unmatched. The CDR3: CASSPTGVGPYEQYF. CDR3 sequence (DNA): TGTGCCAGCAGTCCAACAGGGGTCGGACCCTACGAGCAGTACTTC.

This clonotype was seen many times. The V gene is TRBV6-5, the J gene TRBJ1-2, with D possibly matching TRBD1 (6 bases). Trimming left V 5 bases short and J 1 base short, with 14 bases between. CDR1 is MNHEY and CDR2 is SVGAGI in the germline V gene. The CDR3 contains 15 residues. CDR3 region: CASSTRQAINYGYTF. The CDR3, as DNA: TGTGCCAGCAGTACCAGACAGGCAATTAACTATGGCTACACCTTC.

This clonotype was counted ten times or more. The V call is TRBV6-1, the J call TRBJ2-2; 12 nucleotides match TRBD2. V lost 4 bases, J lost 1 base, and 1 base stayed unmatched. The V gene's germline CDR1 is MNHNS and CDR2 SASEGT. The CDR3 totals 16 residues. As DNA, the CDR3 is TGTGCCAGCAGTGGGACTAGCGGGGTGAACACCGGGGAGCTGTTTTTT. Its translation: CASSGTSGVNTGELFF.

This clonotype was counted many times. The J gene is TRBJ1-2, the V gene TRBV29-1, with D unresolved. The CDR3 is made up of 12 amino acids. Germline assignment: CDR1 SQVTM and CDR2 ANQGSEA. Trimming pared 7 bases from V and 7 bases from J, leaving 16 bases between. The CDR3 DNA is TGCAGCGCCGCCCCCGTGGCGCCTGGCTACACCTTC. Its protein is CSAAPVAPGYTF.

This clonotype was picked up one time. This rearrangement joins TRBV19 to TRBJ2-2; perhaps TRBD1 as D (6 bases). V was cut by 5 bases and J by 0 bases, with 13 bases left in between. CDR3 length: 16 residues. Germline V gene lookup returns CDR1 LNHDA and CDR2 SQIVND (reference sequence). The CDR3 sequence: CASSGMRQANTGELFF. CDR3 coding DNA: TGTGCCAGTAGTGGTATGCGACAGGCGAACACCGGGGAGCTGTTTTTT.

This clonotype came up many times. The rearrangement links TRBV2 to TRBJ2-7; 7 nucleotides match TRBD2. The V gene's germline CDR1 is SNHLY and CDR2 FYNNEI. This CDR3 contains 13 residues. The V and J ends lost 8 bases and 4 bases, in that order; junction bases with no gene match: 8. The CDR3 region has the DNA TGTGCCAGCGTTGGGAGGGCGTTATACGAGCAGTACTTC. Amino acid sequence: CASVGRALYEQYF.

Details on this clonotype: At one end, the junction sequence differs from germline, possibly due to a read error. The chain joins TRBV3-1 to TRBJ1-1; tentative D call: TRBD1 (6 bases). This CDR3 contains 15 residues. Germline CDR1 LGHDT, CDR2 YNNKEL (reference sequence). The CDR3 here is CASSQPVRGNAEAFF. The CDR3 DNA sequence: TGTGCCAGCAGCCAACCTGTAAGGGGGAACGCTGAAGCTTTCTTT.

The sample holds a few counts of this clonotype. The J gene is TRBJ1-1, the V gene TRBV9, with TRBD1 identical over 11 bases. This CDR3 contains 16 residues. Germline V CDR1 and CDR2: SGDLS, YYNGEE. The trim removed 3 bases at V and 0 bases at J, leaving 4 bases unmatched. The CDR3 sequence: CASSGDRGVMNTEAFF. The DNA of the CDR3 is TGTGCCAGCAGCGGGGACAGGGGGGTTATGAACACTGAAGCTTTCTTT.

This clonotype has ten or more counts. This chain connects TRBV6-5 to TRBJ1-3; D ambiguous. Germline CDR1 and CDR2: MNHEY and SVGAGI. With 6 bases removed from V and 4 bases from J, the gap between germline ends came to 13 bases. The CDR3 contains 14 residues. CDR3: CASSQVRAGNTIYF. CDR3 bases: TGTGCCAGCAGCCAAGTAAGGGCAGGAAACACCATATATTTT.

This clonotype was observed many times. This chain uses TRBV27 with TRBJ2-2, with D unresolved. CDR3 length: 15 residues. CDR1 is MNHEY and CDR2 is SMNVEV in the germline V gene (reference sequence). Between the trimmed V and J ends, which lost 1 base and 2 bases, there was a span of 8 bases. The CDR3 is CASSLFGSNTGELFF. The DNA of the CDR3 is TGTGCCAGCAGTTTATTTGGCAGCAACACCGGGGAGCTGTTTTTT.

There are many counts of this clonotype. The chain joins TRBV12-3 or TRBV12-4 to TRBJ2-7; tentative D call: TRBD2 (6 bases). The CDR3 totals 14 residues. Trimming removed 4 bases at V and 6 bases at J, with 16 bases between. As DNA, the CDR3 is TGTGCCAGCAGTTCCCCCGGGCCCGGGAGCGAGCAGTACTTC. Translated: CASSSPGPGSEQYF.

A note on this clonotype: At one of its ends the junction is not consistent with the germline gene, which may arise from a read error. This chain uses TRBV5-1 with TRBJ2-5; 8 bases fit TRBD1. The CDR3 runs to 14 residues. The germline CDR1 and CDR2 sequences are SGHRS and YFSETQ. The DNA of the CDR3 is TGCGTCAGCAGCTTGGACAGGGTGCAAGAGACCCAGTACTTC. Amino acid sequence: CVSSLDRVQETQYF.

This clonotype came up many times. The chain couples TRBV11-2 to TRBJ2-7, with a possible D match to TRBD2 (5 bases). Germline V lookup: CDR1 SGHAT, CDR2 FQNNGV. The V and J ends lost 5 bases and 2 bases respectively, with 16 bases between them. CDR3 length equals 15 residues. The CDR3 here is CASSPAEVLAYEQYF. In DNA form, the CDR3 reads TGTGCCAGCAGCCCCGCGGAGGTGCTGGCCTACGAGCAGTACTTC. The full variable domain, completed using reference TRBV11-2 and TRBJ2-7, is EAGVAQSPRYKIIEKRQSVAFWCNPISGHATLYWYQQILGQGPKLLIQFQNNGVVDDSQLPKDRFSAERLKGVDSTLKIQPAKLEDSAVYLCASSPAEVLAYEQYFGPGTRLTVT.